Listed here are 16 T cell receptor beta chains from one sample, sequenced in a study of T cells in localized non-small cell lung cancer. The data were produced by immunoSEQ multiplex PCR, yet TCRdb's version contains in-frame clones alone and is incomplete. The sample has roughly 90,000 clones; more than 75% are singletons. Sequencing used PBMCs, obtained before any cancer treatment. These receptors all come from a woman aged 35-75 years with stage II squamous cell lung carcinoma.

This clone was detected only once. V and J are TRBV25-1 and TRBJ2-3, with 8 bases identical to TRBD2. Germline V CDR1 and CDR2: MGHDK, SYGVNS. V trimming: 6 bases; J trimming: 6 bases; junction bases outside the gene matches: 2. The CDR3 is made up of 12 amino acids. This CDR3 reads CASRTSADTQYF. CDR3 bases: TGTGCCAGCAGGACTAGCGCGGATACGCAGTATTTT. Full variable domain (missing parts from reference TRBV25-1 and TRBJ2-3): EADIYQTPRYLVIGTGKKITLECSQTMGHDKMYWYQQDPGMELHLIHYSYGVNSTEKGDLSSESTVSRIRTEHFPLTLESARPSHTSQYLCASRTSADTQYFGPGTRLTVL.

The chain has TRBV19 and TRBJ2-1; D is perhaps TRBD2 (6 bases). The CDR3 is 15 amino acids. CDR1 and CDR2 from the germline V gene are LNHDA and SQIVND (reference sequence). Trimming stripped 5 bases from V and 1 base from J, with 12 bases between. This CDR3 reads CASSGVAGSYNEQFF. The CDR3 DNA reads TGTGCCAGTAGTGGGGTGGCGGGGTCCTACAATGAGCAGTTCTTC.

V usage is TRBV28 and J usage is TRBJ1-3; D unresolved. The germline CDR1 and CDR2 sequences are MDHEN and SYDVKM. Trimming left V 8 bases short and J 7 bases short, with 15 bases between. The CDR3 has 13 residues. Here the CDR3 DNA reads TGTGCCAGCCGTTCCGATTTCCATAACACCATATATTTT. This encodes CASRSDFHNTIYF.

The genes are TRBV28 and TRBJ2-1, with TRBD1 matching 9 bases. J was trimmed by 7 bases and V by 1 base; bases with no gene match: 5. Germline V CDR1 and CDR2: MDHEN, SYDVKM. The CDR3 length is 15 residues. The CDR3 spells CASSLYRGLQNEQFF. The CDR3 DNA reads TGTGCCAGCAGTTTATACAGGGGGCTCCAGAATGAGCAGTTCTTC.

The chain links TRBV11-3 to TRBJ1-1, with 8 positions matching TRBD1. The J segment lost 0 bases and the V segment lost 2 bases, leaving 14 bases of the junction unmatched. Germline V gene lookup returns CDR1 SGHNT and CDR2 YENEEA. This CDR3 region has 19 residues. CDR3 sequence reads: CASSLFYRQQGDMNTEAFF. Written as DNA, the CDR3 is TGTGCCAGCAGCTTATTCTATCGTCAACAGGGGGACATGAACACTGAAGCTTTCTTT.

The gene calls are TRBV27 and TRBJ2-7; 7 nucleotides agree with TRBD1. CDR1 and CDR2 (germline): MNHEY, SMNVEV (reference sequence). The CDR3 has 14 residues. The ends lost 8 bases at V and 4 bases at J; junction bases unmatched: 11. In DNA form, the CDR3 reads TGTGCCAGCCACCCGGGACAGCGCGTGTACGAGCAGTACTTC. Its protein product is CASHPGQRVYEQYF.

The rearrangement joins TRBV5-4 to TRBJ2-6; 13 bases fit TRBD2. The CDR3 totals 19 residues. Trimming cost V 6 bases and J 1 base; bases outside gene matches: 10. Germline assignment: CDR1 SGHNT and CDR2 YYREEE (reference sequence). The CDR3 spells CASTPGLAGIGSGANVLTF. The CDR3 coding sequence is TGTGCCAGCACCCCGGGACTAGCGGGGATAGGGTCTGGGGCCAACGTCCTGACTTTC.

Here the CDR3 reads CASSVGIVATNEKLFF. The CDR3 nucleotides are TGTGCCAGCAGCGTAGGCATAGTCGCAACTAATGAAAAACTGTTTTTT. The V and J genes are TRBV9 and TRBJ1-4, with D uncertain. The V and J ends lost 0 bases and 0 bases respectively, with 9 bases between them. Germline V gives CDR1 SGDLS, CDR2 YYNGEE. The CDR3 is 16 residues long.

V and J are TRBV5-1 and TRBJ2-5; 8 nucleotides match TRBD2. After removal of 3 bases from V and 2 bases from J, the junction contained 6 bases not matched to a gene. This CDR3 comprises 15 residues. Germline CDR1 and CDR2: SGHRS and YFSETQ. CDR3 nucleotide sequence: TGCGCCAGCAGCTCCGGGACTAGGCAACAAGAGACCCAGTACTTC. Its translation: CASSSGTRQQETQYF.

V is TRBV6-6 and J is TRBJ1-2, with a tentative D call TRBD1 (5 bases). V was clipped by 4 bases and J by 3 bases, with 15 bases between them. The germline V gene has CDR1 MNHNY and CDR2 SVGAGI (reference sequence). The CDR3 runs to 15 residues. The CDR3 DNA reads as TGTGCCAGCAGTTCTTTGGGGCCCCGATACTATGGCTACACCTTC. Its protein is CASSSLGPRYYGYTF.

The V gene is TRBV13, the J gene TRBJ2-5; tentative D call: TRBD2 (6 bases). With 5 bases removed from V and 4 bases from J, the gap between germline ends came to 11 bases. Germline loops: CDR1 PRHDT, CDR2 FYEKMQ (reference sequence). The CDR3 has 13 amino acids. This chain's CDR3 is CASSVPGGETQYF. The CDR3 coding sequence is TGTGCCAGCAGCGTTCCCGGGGGAGAGACCCAGTACTTC.

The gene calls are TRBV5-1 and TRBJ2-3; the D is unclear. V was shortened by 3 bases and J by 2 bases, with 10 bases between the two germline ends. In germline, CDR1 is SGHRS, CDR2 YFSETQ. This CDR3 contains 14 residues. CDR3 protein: CASSSLTITDTQYF. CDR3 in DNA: TGCGCCAGCAGCTCACTTACTATCACAGATACGCAGTATTTT.

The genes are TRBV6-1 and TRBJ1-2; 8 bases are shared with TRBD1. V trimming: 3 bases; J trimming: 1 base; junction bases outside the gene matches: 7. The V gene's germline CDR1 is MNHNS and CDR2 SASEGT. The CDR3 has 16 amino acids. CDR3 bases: TGTGCCAGCAGTGACCCAAGGACAGGGATTAACTATGGCTACACCTTC. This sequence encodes CASSDPRTGINYGYTF.

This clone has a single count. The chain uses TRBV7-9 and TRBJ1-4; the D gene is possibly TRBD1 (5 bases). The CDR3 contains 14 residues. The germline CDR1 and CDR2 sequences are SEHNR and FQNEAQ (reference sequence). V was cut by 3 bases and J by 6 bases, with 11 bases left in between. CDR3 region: CASSFGRDYEKLFF. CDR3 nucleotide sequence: TGTGCCAGCAGCTTCGGCAGGGATTATGAAAAACTGTTTTTT.

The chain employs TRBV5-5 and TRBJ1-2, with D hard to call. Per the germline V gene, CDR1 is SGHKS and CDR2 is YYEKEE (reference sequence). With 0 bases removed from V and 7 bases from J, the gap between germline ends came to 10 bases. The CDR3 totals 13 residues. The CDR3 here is CASSLGGGGGYTF. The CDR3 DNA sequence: TGTGCCAGCAGCTTGGGGGGAGGCGGTGGCTACACCTTC.

This CDR3 is CASSQAPTRGLNEQFF. CDR3 bases: TGCGCCAGCAGCCAAGCTCCAACTAGGGGCCTCAATGAGCAGTTCTTC. The chain couples TRBV4-1 to TRBJ2-1; D is tentatively TRBD1 or TRBD2 (5 bases each). This CDR3 comprises 16 residues. The V gene's germline CDR1 is MGHRA and CDR2 YSYEKL. Trimming left V 1 base short and J 6 bases short, with 16 bases between.